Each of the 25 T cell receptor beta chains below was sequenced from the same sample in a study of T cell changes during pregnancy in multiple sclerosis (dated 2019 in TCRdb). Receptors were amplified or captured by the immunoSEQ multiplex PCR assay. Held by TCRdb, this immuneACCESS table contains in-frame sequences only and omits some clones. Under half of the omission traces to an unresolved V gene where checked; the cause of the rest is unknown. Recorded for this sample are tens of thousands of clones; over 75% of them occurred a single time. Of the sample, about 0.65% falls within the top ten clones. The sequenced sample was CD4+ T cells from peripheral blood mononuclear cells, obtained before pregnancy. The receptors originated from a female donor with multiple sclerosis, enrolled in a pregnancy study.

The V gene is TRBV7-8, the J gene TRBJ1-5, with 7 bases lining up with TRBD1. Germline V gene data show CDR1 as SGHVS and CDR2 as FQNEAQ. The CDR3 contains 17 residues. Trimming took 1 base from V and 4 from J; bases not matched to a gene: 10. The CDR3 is CASSLGGRGVLNQPQHF. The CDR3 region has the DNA TGTGCCAGCAGCTTAGGTGGCAGGGGGGTTCTAAATCAGCCCCAGCATTTT.

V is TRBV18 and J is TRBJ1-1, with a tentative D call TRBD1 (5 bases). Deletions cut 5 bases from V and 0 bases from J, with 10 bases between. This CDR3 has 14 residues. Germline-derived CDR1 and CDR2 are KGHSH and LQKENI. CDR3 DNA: TGTGCCAGCTCAGTACGGACAATGAACACTGAAGCTTTCTTT. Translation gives CASSVRTMNTEAFF.

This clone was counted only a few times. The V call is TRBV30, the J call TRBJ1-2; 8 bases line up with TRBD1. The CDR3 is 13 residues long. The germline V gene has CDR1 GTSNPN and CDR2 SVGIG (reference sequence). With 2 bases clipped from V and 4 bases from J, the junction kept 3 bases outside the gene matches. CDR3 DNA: TGTGCCTGGAGTCGGGACAGGCCCTATGGCTACACCTTC. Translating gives CAWSRDRPYGYTF.

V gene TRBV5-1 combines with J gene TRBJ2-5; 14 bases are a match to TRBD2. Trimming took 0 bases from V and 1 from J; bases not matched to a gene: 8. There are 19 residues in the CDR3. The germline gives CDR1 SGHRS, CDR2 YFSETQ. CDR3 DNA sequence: TGCGCCAGCAGCTTGGGACTAGCGGGGGGGGCCCGGCCCCAAGAGACCCAGTACTTC. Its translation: CASSLGLAGGARPQETQYF.

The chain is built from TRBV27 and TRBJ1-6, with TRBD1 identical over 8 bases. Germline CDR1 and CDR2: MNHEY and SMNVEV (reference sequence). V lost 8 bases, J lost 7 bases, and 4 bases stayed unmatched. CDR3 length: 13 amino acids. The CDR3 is CASCRDRNSPLHF. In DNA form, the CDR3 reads TGTGCCAGCTGTAGGGACAGGAATTCACCCCTCCACTTT.

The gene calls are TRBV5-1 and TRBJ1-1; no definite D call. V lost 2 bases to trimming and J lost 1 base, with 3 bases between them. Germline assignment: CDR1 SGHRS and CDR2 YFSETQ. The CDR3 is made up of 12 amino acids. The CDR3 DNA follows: TGCGCCAGCAGCTTACAGAACACTGAAGCTTTCTTT. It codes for CASSLQNTEAFF.

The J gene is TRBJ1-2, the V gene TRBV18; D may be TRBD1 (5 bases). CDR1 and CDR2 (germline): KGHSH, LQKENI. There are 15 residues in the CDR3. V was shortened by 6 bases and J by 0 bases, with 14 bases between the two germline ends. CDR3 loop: CASSTPRQSNYGYTF. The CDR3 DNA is TGTGCCAGCTCGACCCCGAGACAGTCTAACTATGGCTACACCTTC.

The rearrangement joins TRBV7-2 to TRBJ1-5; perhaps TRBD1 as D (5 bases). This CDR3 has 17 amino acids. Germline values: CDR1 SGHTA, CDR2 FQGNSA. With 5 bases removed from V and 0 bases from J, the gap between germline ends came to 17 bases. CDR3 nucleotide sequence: TGTGCCAGCAGCGAAAGGCGGGGGATCGGTAGCAATCAGCCCCAGCATTTT. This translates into CASSERRGIGSNQPQHF.

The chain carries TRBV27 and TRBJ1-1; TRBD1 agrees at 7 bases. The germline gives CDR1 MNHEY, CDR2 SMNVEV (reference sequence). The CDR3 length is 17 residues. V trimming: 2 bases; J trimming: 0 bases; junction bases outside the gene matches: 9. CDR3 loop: CASSLGGQLNMNTEAFF. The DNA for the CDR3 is TGTGCCAGCAGTTTAGGGGGACAGTTGAACATGAACACTGAAGCTTTCTTT.

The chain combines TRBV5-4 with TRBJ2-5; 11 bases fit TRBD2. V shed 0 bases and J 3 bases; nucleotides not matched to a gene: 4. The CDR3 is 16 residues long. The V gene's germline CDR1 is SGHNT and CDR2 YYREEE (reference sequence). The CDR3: CASSLGLAGGEETQYF. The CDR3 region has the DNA TGTGCCAGCAGCTTGGGGTTAGCGGGAGGGGAAGAGACCCAGTACTTC.

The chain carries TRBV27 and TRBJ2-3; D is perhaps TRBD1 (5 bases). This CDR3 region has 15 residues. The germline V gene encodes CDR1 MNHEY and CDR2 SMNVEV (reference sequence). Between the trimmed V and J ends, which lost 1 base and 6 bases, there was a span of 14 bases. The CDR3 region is CASSLWAVKGDTQYF. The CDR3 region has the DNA TGTGCCAGCAGTTTATGGGCAGTTAAGGGGGATACGCAGTATTTT.

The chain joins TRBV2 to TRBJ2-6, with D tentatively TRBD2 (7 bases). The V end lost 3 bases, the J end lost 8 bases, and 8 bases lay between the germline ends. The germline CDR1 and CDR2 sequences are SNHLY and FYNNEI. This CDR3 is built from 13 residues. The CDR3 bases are TGTGCCAGCAGTGAGGGGGGGCCCAACGTCCTGACTTTC. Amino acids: CASSEGGPNVLTF.

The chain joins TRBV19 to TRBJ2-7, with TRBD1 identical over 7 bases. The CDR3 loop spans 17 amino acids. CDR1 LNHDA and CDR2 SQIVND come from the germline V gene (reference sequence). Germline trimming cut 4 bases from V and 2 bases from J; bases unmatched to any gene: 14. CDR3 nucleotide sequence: TGTGCCAGTAGTACCTACCCTTGGACAGGACGGACCTACGAGCAGTACTTC. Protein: CASSTYPWTGRTYEQYF.

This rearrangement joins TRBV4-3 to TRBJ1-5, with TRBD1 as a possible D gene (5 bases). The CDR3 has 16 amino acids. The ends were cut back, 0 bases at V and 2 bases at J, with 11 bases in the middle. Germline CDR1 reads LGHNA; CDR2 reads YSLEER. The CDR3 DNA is TGCGCCAGCAGCCAAGAATGGGGGGTCGGCAATCAGCCCCAGCATTTT. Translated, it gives CASSQEWGVGNQPQHF.

The CDR3 DNA follows: TGTGCCAGCACCGTAAGAGGGACAGATTACATGAACACTGAAGCTTTCTTT. This gives the protein CASTVRGTDYMNTEAFF. The V and J genes are TRBV7-9 and TRBJ1-1; TRBD1 matches 7 bases. Trimming cost V 7 bases and J 0 bases; bases outside gene matches: 14. The CDR3 has 17 amino acids. Per germline, CDR1 SEHNR and CDR2 FQNEAQ (reference sequence).

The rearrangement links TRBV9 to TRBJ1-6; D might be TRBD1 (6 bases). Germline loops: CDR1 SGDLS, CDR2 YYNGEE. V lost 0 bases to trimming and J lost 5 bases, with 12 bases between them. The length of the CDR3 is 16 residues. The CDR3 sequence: CASSVGRGLNNSPLHF. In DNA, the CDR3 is TGTGCCAGCAGCGTAGGCAGGGGTTTGAATAATTCACCCCTCCACTTT.

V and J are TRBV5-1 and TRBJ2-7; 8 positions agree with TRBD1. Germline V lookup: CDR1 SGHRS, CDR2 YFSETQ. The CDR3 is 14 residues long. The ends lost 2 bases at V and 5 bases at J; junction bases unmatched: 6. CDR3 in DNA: TGCGCCAGCAGCTTCTGGACAGGGCGAAACGAGCAGTACTTC. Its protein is CASSFWTGRNEQYF.

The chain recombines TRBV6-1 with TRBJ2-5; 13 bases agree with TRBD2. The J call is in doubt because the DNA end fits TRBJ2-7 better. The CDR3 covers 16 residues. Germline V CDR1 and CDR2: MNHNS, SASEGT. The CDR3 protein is CASSEGTSGGFYEQYF. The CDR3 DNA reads TGTGCCAGCAGTGAAGGGACTAGCGGGGGTTTCTACGAGCAGTACTTC.

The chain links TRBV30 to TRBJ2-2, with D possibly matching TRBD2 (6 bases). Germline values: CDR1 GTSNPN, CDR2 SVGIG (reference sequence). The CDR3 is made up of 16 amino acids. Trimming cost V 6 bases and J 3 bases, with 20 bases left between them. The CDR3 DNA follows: TGTGCCTGTTCCCCTTCGGGCAGGGAGGACACCGGGGAGCTGTTTTTT. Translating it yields CACSPSGREDTGELFF.

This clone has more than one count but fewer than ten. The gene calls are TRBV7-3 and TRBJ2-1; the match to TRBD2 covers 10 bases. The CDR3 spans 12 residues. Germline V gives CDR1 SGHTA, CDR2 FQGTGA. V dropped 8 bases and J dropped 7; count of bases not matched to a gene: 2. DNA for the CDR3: TGTGCCAGCTCTAGCGGGGGAAATGAGCAGTTCTTC. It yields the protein CASSSGGNEQFF.

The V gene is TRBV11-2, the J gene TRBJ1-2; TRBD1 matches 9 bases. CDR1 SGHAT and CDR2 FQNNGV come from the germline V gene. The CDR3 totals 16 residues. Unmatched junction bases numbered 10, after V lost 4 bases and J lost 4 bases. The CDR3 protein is CASSSSGTGPAYGYTF. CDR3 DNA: TGTGCCAGCAGCTCGAGCGGGACAGGGCCTGCCTATGGCTACACCTTC.

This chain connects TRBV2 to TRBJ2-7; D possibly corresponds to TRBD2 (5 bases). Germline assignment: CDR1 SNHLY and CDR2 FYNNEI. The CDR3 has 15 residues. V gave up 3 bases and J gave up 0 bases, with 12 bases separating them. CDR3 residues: CASSDLGAVSYEQYF. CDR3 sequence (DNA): TGTGCCAGCAGTGATTTAGGAGCGGTCTCCTACGAGCAGTACTTC.

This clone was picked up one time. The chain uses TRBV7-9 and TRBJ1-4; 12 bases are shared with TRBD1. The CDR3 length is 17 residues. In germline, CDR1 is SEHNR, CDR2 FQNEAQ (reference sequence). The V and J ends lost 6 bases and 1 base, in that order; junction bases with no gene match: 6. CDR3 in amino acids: CASSAGTGGETNEKLFF. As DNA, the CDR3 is TGTGCCAGCAGTGCCGGGACAGGGGGCGAAACTAATGAAAAACTGTTTTTT.

The CDR3: CASSVGATGPTGELFF. The CDR3, as DNA: TGTGCCAGCAGCGTAGGAGCGACAGGGCCCACCGGGGAGCTGTTTTTT. The chain links TRBV9 to TRBJ2-2, with 7 bases identical to TRBD1. V trimming: 0 bases; J trimming: 4 bases; junction bases outside the gene matches: 6. Germline V gene data show CDR1 as SGDLS and CDR2 as YYNGEE. The CDR3 sequence is 16 residues long.

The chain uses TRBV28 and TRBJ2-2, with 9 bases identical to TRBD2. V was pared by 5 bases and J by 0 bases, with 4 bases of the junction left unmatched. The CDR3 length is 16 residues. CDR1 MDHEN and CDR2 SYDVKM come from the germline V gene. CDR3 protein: CASSRLAGANTGELFF. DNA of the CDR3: TGTGCCAGCAGTCGCTTAGCGGGGGCGAACACCGGGGAGCTGTTTTTT.